This TCR beta chain was captured in a study of siplizumab effects on memory and regulatory T cells. The data were produced by immunoSEQ multiplex PCR, yet TCRdb's version contains in-frame clones alone and is incomplete. The table records about 40,000 clones, around 90% of them present only once. The junction had 6 bases not matched to a gene; V was cut back by 2 bases and J by 2 bases. The length of the CDR3 is 15 residues. Germline V lookup: CDR1 SGHNT, CDR2 YYREEE (reference sequence). Worth noting for this clone: What it recognizes is unknown.

General study results and limits: Mapping to unstimulated subsets was achieved for only a minor fraction of alloreactive clones. The authors did not confirm suppressive function in proliferating Tregs from siplizumab cultures. Neither a naive nor a memory phenotype was assignable to roughly 75-97% of proliferating CD4+ or CD8+ clones.

J is TRBJ1-2 and V is TRBV5-4; 7 bases line up with TRBD1. Material: naive CD4+ T cells sorted from blood. This sequence was found in a human donor in good health. CDR3 in amino acids: CASSFAGQSNYGYTF. CDR3 coding DNA: TGTGCCAGCAGCTTCGCGGGACAGAGCAACTATGGCTACACCTTC.